The rows below give T cell receptor beta chains drawn from one sample of a study of T cells after yellow fever vaccination. Each CDR3 protein gets one entry after TCRdb re-called the 5' RACE reads with MiXCR. The sample consists of under 550,000 distinct CDR3 sequences, 20% to 25% of them appearing once. The sequenced sample was PBMCs, obtained approximately 20 days after the first yellow fever vaccination. These receptors were obtained from a man in his late teens or twenties who received the YFV17D yellow fever vaccine. Both conserved end residues are part of each CDR3. The D gene is left open where the match is weak. Clone size appears in some rows only: once, few, many, or a class for an expanded clone.

clone_size,j_call,d_call,v_call,cdr3_nt,cdr3_aa
.,TRBJ2-5,.,TRBV6-2/TRBV6-3,TGTGCCAGCAGCCCGAGGGGTCCGACCCAGTACTTC,CASSPRGPTQYF
few,TRBJ1-3,TRBD1,TRBV24-1,TGTGCCACCAGTGGTGGGGACAGCCAAAACACCATATATTTT,CATSGGDSQNTIYF
.,TRBJ1-4,.,TRBV14,TGTGCCAGCAGTCGCGCACGGGTTGAAAAACTGTTTTTT,CASSRARVEKLFF
few,TRBJ1-4,.,TRBV5-4,TGTGCCAGCAGCCGTCAGACCGCGAGTGAAAAACTGTTTTTT,CASSRQTASEKLFF
.,TRBJ1-2,.,TRBV5-1,TGCGCCAGCAGCCAAGGAGGGAGGAAGGATGGCTACACCTTC,CASSQGGRKDGYTF
few,TRBJ2-2,.,TRBV5-1,TGCGCCAGCAGTGGGGCGAGCTGGTTCCGGACAAAGAACACCGGGGAGCTGTTTTTT,CASSGASWFRTKNTGELFF
few,TRBJ1-2,.,TRBV7-9,TGTGCCAGCAGCTTAGCGGGGCTCTATGGCTACACCTTC,CASSLAGLYGYTF
.,TRBJ2-3,.,TRBV9,TGTGCCAGCAGCGTAGGGGGGGCCTCAGCAGATACGCAGTATTTT,CASSVGGASADTQYF
few,TRBJ2-3,TRBD2,TRBV12-3/TRBV12-4,TGTGCCAGCAGTTTTAATCCTAGCGGACTTTACACAGATACGCAGTATTTT,CASSFNPSGLYTDTQYF
.,TRBJ1-2,TRBD1,TRBV7-8,TGTGCCAGCAGCATCGTGGCAGGGGGGGACTATGGCTACACCTTC,CASSIVAGGDYGYTF
.,TRBJ2-5,.,TRBV4-2,TGTGCCAGCAGCCAAGATGTAAAGGGTATCCGGGAGACCCAGTACTTC,CASSQDVKGIRETQYF
.,TRBJ2-2,.,TRBV12-5,TGTGCTAGTTCAGGGAGTACCGGGGAGCTGTTTTTT,CASSGSTGELFF
.,TRBJ1-4,.,TRBV4-2,TGTGCCAGCAGCCAAGGGGGCGGGTATGAAAAACTGTTTTTT,CASSQGGGYEKLFF
few,TRBJ2-4,TRBD2,TRBV19,TGTGCCAGTAGTATCGATAGCGGGGGTCCTCTAGCCAAAAACATTCAGTACTTC,CASSIDSGGPLAKNIQYF
.,TRBJ1-2,.,TRBV6-1,TGTGCCAGCAGTGAAGTGGGGGACTATGGCTACACCTTC,CASSEVGDYGYTF
.,TRBJ1-5,.,TRBV10-3,TGTGCCATCAGTGGGGAGAAAAGTCAGCCCCAGCATTTT,CAISGEKSQPQHF